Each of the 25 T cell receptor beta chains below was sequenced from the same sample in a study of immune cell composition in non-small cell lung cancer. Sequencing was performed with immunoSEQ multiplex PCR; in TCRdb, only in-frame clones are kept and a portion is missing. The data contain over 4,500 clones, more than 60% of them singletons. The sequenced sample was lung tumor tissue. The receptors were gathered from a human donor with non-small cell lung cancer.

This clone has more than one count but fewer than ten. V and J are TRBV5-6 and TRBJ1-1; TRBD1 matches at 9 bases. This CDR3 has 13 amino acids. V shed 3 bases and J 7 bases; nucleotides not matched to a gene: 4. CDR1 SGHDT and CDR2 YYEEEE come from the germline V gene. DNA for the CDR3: TGTGCCAGCAGCTGGGACAGGGATGTTGAAGCTTTCTTT. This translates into CASSWDRDVEAFF. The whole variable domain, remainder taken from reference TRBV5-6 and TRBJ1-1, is DAGVTQSPTHLIKTRGQQVTLRCSPKSGHDTVSWYQQALGQGPQFIFQYYEEEERQRGNFPDRFSGHQFPNYSSELNVNALLLGDSALYLCASSWDRDVEAFFGQGTRLTVV.

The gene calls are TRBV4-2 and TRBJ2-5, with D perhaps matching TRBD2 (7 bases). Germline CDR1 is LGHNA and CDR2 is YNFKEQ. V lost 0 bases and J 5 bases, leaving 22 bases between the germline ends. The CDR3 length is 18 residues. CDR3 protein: CASSQDPRGGGAWETQYF. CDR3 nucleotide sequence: TGTGCCAGCAGCCAAGATCCGCGGGGAGGGGGGGCGTGGGAGACCCAGTACTTC.

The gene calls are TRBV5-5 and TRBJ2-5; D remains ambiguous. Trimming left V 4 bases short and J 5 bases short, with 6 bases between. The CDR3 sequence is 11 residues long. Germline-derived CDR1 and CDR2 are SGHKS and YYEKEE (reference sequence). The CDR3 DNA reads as TGTGCCAGCAGCCTTGTGGAGACCCAGTACTTC. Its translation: CASSLVETQYF.

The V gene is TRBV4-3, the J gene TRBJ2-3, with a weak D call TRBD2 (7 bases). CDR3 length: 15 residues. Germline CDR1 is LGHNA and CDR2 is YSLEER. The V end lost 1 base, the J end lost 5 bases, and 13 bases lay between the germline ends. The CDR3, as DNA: TGCGCCAGCAGCCAAGGAGGACTAGGGGGAGATACGCAGTATTTT. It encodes CASSQGGLGGDTQYF.

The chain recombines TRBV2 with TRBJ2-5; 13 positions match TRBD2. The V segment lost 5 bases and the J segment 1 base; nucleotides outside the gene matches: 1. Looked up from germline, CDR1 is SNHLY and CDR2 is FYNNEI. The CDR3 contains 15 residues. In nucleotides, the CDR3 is TGTGCCAGCAGTACTAGCGGGGGGGCCCAAGAGACCCAGTACTTC. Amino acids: CASSTSGGAQETQYF. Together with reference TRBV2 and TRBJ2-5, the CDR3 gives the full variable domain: EPEVTQTPSHQVTQMGQEVILRCVPISNHLYFYWYRQILGQKVEFLVSFYNNEISEKSEIFDDQFSVERPDGSNFTLKIRSTKLEDSAMYFCASSTSGGAQETQYFGPGTRLLVL.

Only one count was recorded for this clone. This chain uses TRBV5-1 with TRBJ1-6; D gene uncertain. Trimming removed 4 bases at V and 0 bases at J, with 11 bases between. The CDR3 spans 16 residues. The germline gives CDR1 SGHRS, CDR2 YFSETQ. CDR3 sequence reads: CASSADRSSYNSPLHF. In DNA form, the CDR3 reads TGCGCCAGCAGCGCGGATAGGAGCTCCTATAATTCACCCCTCCACTTT.

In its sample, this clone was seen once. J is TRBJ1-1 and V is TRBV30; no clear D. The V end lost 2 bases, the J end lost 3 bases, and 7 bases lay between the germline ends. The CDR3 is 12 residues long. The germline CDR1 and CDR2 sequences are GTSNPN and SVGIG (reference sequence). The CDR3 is CAWSQRDTEAFF. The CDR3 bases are TGTGCCTGGAGTCAACGGGACACTGAAGCTTTCTTT.

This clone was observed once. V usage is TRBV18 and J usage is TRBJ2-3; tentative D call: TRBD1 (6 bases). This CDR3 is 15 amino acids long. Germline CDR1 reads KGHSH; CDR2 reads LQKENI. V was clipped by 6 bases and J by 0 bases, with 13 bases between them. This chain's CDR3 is CASSSQGTSTDTQYF. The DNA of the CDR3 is TGTGCCAGCTCCTCACAGGGAACTAGCACAGATACGCAGTATTTT.

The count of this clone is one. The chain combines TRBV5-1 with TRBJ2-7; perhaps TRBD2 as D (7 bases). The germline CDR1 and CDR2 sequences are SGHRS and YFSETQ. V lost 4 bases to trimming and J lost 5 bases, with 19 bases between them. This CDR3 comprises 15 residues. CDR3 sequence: CASSLLGGALNEQYF. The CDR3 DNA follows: TGCGCCAGCAGCCTCTTGGGGGGGGCCTTAAACGAGCAGTACTTC.

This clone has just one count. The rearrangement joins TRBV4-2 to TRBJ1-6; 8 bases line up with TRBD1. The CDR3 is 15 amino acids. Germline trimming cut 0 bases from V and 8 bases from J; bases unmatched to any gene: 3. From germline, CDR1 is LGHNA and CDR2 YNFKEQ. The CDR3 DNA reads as TGTGCCAGCAGCCAAGATGCCAGGGGGCATTCACCCCTCCACTTT. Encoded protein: CASSQDARGHSPLHF.

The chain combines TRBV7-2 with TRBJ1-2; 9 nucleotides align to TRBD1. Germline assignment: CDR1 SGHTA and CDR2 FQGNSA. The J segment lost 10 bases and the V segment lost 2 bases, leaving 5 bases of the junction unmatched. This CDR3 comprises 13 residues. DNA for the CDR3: TGTGCCAGCAGCTTAAGGGACAGGGTTGCCTACACCTTC. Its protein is CASSLRDRVAYTF.

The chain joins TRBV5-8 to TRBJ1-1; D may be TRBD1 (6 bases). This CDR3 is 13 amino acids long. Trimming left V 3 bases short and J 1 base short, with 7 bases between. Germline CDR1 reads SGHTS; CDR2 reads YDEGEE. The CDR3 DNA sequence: TGTGCCAGCAGCTGGGACACGAACACTGAAGCTTTCTTT. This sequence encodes CASSWDTNTEAFF.

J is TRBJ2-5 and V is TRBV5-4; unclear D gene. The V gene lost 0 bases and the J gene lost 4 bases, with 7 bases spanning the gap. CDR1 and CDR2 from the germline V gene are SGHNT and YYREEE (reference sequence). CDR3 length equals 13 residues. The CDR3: CASSLAAGETQYF. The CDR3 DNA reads TGTGCCAGCAGCTTGGCGGCAGGAGAGACCCAGTACTTC.

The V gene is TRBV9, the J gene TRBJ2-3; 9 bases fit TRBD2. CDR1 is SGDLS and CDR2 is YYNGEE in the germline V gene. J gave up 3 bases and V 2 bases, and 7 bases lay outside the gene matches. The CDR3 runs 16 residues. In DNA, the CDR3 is TGTGCCAGCAGCGTCCTAGCGGGGCAGGGAACAGATACGCAGTATTTT. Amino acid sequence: CASSVLAGQGTDTQYF.

In DNA form, the CDR3 reads TGTGCCAGCAGTGAAGGTCCAGGGGGCTATGGCTACACCTTC. It translates to CASSEGPGGYGYTF. This chain uses TRBV6-1 with TRBJ1-2, with 7 bases identical to TRBD1. The CDR3 is 14 residues long. From germline, CDR1 is MNHNS and CDR2 SASEGT. V shed 1 base, J shed 4 bases, and the junction held 3 bases outside the gene matches.

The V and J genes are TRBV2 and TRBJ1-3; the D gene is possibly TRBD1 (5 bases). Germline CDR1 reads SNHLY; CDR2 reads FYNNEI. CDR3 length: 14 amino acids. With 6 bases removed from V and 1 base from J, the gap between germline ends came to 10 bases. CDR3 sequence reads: CASRGGNSGNTIYF. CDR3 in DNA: TGTGCCAGCAGGGGGGGGAATTCTGGAAACACCATATATTTT.

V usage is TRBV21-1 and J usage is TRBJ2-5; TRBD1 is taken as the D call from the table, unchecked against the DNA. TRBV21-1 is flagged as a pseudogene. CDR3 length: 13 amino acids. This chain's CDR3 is CASGQDRQETQYF. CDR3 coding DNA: TGTGCCAGCGGGCAGGACAGACAAGAGACCCAGTACTTC.

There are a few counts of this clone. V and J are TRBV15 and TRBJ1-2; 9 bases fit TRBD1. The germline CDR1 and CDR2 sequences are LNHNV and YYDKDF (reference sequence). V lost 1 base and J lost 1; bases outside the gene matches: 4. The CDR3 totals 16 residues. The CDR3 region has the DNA TGTGCCACCAGCAGAGGGGGGACAGGGTTTAACTATGGCTACACCTTC. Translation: CATSRGGTGFNYGYTF.

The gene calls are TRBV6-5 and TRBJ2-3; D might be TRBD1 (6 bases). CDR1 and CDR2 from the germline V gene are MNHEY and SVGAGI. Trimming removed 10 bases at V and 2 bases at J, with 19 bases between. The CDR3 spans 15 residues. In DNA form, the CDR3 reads TGTGCCAACAGGGCCTGGGGCAGTATCACAGATACGCAGTATTTT. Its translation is CANRAWGSITDTQYF.

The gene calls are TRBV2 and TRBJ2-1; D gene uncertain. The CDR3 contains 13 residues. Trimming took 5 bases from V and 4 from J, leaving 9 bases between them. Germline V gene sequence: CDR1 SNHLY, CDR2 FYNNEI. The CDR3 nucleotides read TGTGCCAGCAGTTCTACTTCGTACAATGAGCAGTTCTTC. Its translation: CASSSTSYNEQFF.

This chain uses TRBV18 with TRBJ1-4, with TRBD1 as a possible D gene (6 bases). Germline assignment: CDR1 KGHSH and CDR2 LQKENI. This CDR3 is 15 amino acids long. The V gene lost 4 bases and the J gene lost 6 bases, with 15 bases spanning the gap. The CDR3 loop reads CASSRLRGADEKLFF. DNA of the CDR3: TGTGCCAGCTCACGCCTACGGGGGGCGGATGAAAAACTGTTTTTT. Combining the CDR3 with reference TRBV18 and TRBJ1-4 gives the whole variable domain NAGVMQNPRHLVRRRGQEARLRCSPMKGHSHVYWYRQLPEEGLKFMVYLQKENIIDESGMPKERFSAEFPKEGPSILRIQQVVRGDSAAYFCASSRLRGADEKLFFGSGTQLSVL.

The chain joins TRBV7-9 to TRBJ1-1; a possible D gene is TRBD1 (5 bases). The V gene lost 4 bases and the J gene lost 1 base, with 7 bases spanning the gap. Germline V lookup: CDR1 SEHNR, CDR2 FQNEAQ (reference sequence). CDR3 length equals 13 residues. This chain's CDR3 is CASSSQENTEAFF. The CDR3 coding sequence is TGTGCCAGCAGCTCACAGGAGAACACTGAAGCTTTCTTT.

The CDR3 coding sequence is TGTGCCAGCAGTCGGGACAGGCTGACCGGGGAGCTGTTTTTT. This encodes CASSRDRLTGELFF. The J gene is TRBJ2-2, the V gene TRBV28; TRBD1 aligns across 8 bases. The germline gives CDR1 MDHEN, CDR2 SYDVKM. This CDR3 has 14 residues. Unmatched junction bases numbered 4, after V lost 5 bases and J lost 5 bases.

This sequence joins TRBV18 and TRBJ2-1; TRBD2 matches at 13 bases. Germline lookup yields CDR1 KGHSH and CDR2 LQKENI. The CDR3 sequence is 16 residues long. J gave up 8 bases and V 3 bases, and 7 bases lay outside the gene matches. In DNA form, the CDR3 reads TGTGCCAGCTCACCGACACTAGCGGGGGGGTTGGATGAGCAGTTCTTC. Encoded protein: CASSPTLAGGLDEQFF.

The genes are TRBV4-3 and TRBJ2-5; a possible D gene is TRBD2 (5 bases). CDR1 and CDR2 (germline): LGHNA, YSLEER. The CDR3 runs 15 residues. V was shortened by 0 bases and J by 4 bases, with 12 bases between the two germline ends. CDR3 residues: CASSQDSSRGETQYF. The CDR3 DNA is TGCGCCAGCAGCCAAGATTCATCCCGGGGAGAGACCCAGTACTTC.